This TCR beta chain was recovered during a study of PD-1 blockade in classical Hodgkin lymphoma. Study observations and caveats: With CD4+ cells, TCR diversity rose significantly by C4D1, but not with CD8+ cells. Repertoires differed for reasons still undefined, possibly disease activity or prior therapy.

Time point: cycle 4 day 1 (C4D1), after six to seven weeks of nivolumab. Every one of the patients relapsed after autologous stem cell transplantation (brentuximab vedotin exposure was variable). Purification of CD4+ T cells from thawed PBMCs was achieved by magnetic negative selection. Using immunoSEQ multiplex PCR, the repertoire was profiled, and TCRdb retains in-frame clones only, with some absent. The sample comprises 25,000 to 35,000 clones, 75% to 90% of which are singletons, and around 2.3% rests with the top ten. Turning to this clone: The antigen is undetermined.

The CDR3 is 11 residues long. Deletions cut 4 bases from V and 3 bases from J, with 5 bases between. CDR1 is SGHNT and CDR2 is YYREEE in the germline V gene (reference sequence). The V gene is TRBV5-4, the J gene TRBJ2-7; the D is unclear. The sequence came from a human donor with classical Hodgkin lymphoma. Sequenced here: CD4+ T cells from blood, sampled before the fourth cycle of nivolumab. In nucleotides, the CDR3 is TGTGCCAGCAGCCTTAACTACGAGCAGTACTTC. This gives the protein CASSLNYEQYF.